The 21 T cell receptor beta chains below all came from one sample that was sequenced in a study of persistence of HIV-infected CD4 T cells. Stimulation used approximately 9.6 ug/mL lysate from CMV-infected fibroblasts. CD40L/CD69 double-negative CD45RO-high memory CD4+ T cells were collected. The libraries were made with immunoSEQ version 4 in survey mode. Clones were read by immunoSEQ multiplex PCR, and TCRdb kept only the in-frame ones, dropping some. The repertoire consists of approximately 31,000 clones, with 82% occurring once and the leading ten covering under 7.5%. The antigens these receptors bind are not known. Source: CD4+ T cells sorted from PBMCs after roughly 20-hour stimulation, taken from a patient who received antiretroviral therapy. Every receptor here comes from an adult woman with HIV who was CMV-seropositive.

The chain links TRBV5-1 to TRBJ2-5, with D possibly being TRBD1 or TRBD2 (5 bases each). The CDR3 runs 14 residues. The ends were cut back, 3 bases at V and 4 bases at J, with 13 bases in the middle. Germline values: CDR1 SGHRS, CDR2 YFSETQ. Here the CDR3 reads CASSSGTPGETQYF. The CDR3 coding sequence is TGCGCCAGCAGCTCCGGGACCCCGGGAGAGACCCAGTACTTC.

The V and J genes are TRBV27 and TRBJ2-2; D unresolved. The CDR3 spans 13 residues. CDR1 is MNHEY, CDR2 SMNVEV, per germline (reference sequence). Trimming stripped 4 bases from V and 5 bases from J, with 8 bases between. The CDR3 nucleotides read TGTGCCAGCAGTTCTAGGGTAACCGGGGAGCTGTTTTTT. Its protein product is CASSSRVTGELFF.

The chain carries TRBV7-2 and TRBJ2-1, with TRBD2 matching 12 bases. In germline, CDR1 is SGHTA, CDR2 FQGNSA. Trimming at V came to 5 bases and at J to 7 bases, leaving 9 bases not matched to a gene. The CDR3 runs to 16 residues. CDR3 DNA: TGTGCCAGCAGCCCGCCAGGGCTAGCGGGGGGGAATGAGCAGTTCTTC. It yields the protein CASSPPGLAGGNEQFF. Full variable domain (outside the CDR3, taken from reference TRBV7-2 and TRBJ2-1): GAGVSQSPSNKVTEKGKDVELRCDPISGHTALYWYRQSLGQGLEFLIYFQGNSAPDKSGLPSDRFSAERTGGSVSTLTIQRTQQEDSAVYLCASSPPGLAGGNEQFFGPGTRLTVL.

This clone occurred once. The rearrangement uses TRBV30 and TRBJ2-7; D possibly corresponds to TRBD1 (6 bases). From germline, CDR1 is GTSNPN and CDR2 SVGIG (reference sequence). CDR3 length: 12 amino acids. V lost 3 bases and J lost 2, with 8 bases in between. This chain's CDR3 is CAWSRDTYEQYF. The CDR3 DNA reads TGTGCCTGGAGCCGGGACACCTACGAGCAGTACTTC.

This chain joins TRBV10-1 and TRBJ2-3; no clear D gene. Between the trimmed V and J ends, which lost 3 bases and 1 base, there was a span of 11 bases. CDR3 length equals 15 residues. CDR1 WNHNN and CDR2 SYGVQD come from the germline V gene (reference sequence). CDR3: CASSDGPPGTDTQYF. Written as DNA, the CDR3 is TGCGCCAGCAGTGACGGCCCCCCGGGCACAGATACGCAGTATTTT.

In this sample, this clone turned up once. The genes are TRBV6-6 and TRBJ1-1; D is unresolved. The CDR3 is 14 residues long. The ends were cut back, 4 bases at V and 0 bases at J, with 9 bases in the middle. Germline CDR1 and CDR2: MNHNY and SVGAGI (reference sequence). CDR3 sequence (DNA): TGTGCCAGCAGTTTCGGTTCCTTGAACACTGAAGCTTTCTTT. Protein product: CASSFGSLNTEAFF.

This clone is judged medium-sized. The gene calls are TRBV19 and TRBJ1-2; 7 bases align to TRBD1. The CDR3 loop spans 13 amino acids. J was trimmed by 8 bases and V by 4 bases; bases with no gene match: 7. Germline V gives CDR1 LNHDA, CDR2 SQIVND (reference sequence). The CDR3 loop reads CASSNTGAGGYTF. As DNA, the CDR3 is TGTGCCAGTAGTAATACAGGGGCCGGCGGCTACACCTTC.

In this sample, this clone turned up once. The chain uses TRBV18 and TRBJ2-7; 7 bases are shared with TRBD2. V lost 2 bases and J lost 0; bases outside the gene matches: 7. The CDR3 is 16 residues long. The germline V gene encodes CDR1 KGHSH and CDR2 LQKENI. The CDR3 DNA sequence: TGTGCCAGCTCACCAAGGGAGGGAATGAGCTCCTACGAGCAGTACTTC. Translating gives CASSPREGMSSYEQYF. Supplemented by reference TRBV18 and TRBJ2-7, the full variable domain reads NAGVMQNPRHLVRRRGQEARLRCSPMKGHSHVYWYRQLPEEGLKFMVYLQKENIIDESGMPKERFSAEFPKEGPSILRIQQVVRGDSAAYFCASSPREGMSSYEQYFGPGTRLTVT.

Only a few counts were recorded for this clone. The chain links TRBV28 to TRBJ1-5; 7 bases match TRBD1. Germline CDR1 MDHEN, CDR2 SYDVKM. The CDR3 is 15 amino acids. The V and J ends lost 6 bases and 7 bases, in that order; junction bases with no gene match: 12. The CDR3 DNA follows: TGTGCCAGCAGGCCCGGGACAGCCTGGGCCCAGCCCCAGCATTTT. This sequence encodes CASRPGTAWAQPQHF.

The CDR3 spells CASRVRGRATNEKLFF. DNA of the CDR3: TGTGCCAGCAGGGTTAGAGGCCGTGCAACTAATGAAAAACTGTTTTTT. This chain uses TRBV2 with TRBJ1-4, with unresolved D. This CDR3 has 16 residues. From germline, CDR1 is SNHLY and CDR2 FYNNEI. Trimming left V 6 bases short and J 0 bases short, with 14 bases between.

J is TRBJ1-5 and V is TRBV19; no reliable D call. Between the trimmed V and J ends, which lost 1 base and 4 bases, there was a span of 5 bases. CDR3 length equals 13 residues. CDR1 is LNHDA and CDR2 is SQIVND in the germline V gene (reference sequence). The CDR3 protein is CASSIAWNQPQHF. As DNA, the CDR3 is TGTGCCAGTAGTATAGCATGGAATCAGCCCCAGCATTTT.

V is TRBV19 and J is TRBJ1-1, with 7 positions matching TRBD1. CDR1 is LNHDA and CDR2 is SQIVND in the germline V gene (reference sequence). This CDR3 region has 12 residues. Unmatched junction bases numbered 8, after V lost 7 bases and J lost 9 bases. Here the CDR3 reads CASTYPRGKAFF. The DNA for the CDR3 is TGTGCCAGTACCTATCCCAGGGGGAAAGCTTTCTTT.

This chain joins TRBV7-8 and TRBJ1-6, with 7 bases identical to TRBD1. The CDR3 covers 15 residues. CDR1 is SGHVS, CDR2 FQNEAQ, per germline. Germline trimming cut 2 bases from V and 8 bases from J; bases unmatched to any gene: 6. The CDR3 nucleotides read TGTGCCAGCAGCTTAAGGGGCAGGGGGGATTCACCCCTCCACTTT. This encodes CASSLRGRGDSPLHF. Full variable domain (outside the CDR3, taken from reference TRBV7-8 and TRBJ1-6): GAGVSQSPRYKVAKRGQDVALRCDPISGHVSLFWYQQALGQGPEFLTYFQNEAQLDKSGLPSDRFFAERPEGSVSTLKIQRTQQEDSAVYLCASSLRGRGDSPLHFGNGTRLTVT.

The chain couples TRBV7-2 to TRBJ1-5; the D is unclear. The CDR3 covers 15 residues. V lost 5 bases and J 3 bases, leaving 14 bases between the germline ends. The V gene's germline CDR1 is SGHTA and CDR2 FQGNSA. The CDR3 nucleotides read TGTGCCAGCAGCCCCCCCCCGGATCACAATCAGCCCCAGCATTTT. This encodes CASSPPPDHNQPQHF. Using reference TRBV7-2 and TRBJ1-5 for the parts outside the CDR3, the full variable domain is GAGVSQSPSNKVTEKGKDVELRCDPISGHTALYWYRQSLGQGLEFLIYFQGNSAPDKSGLPSDRFSAERTGGSVSTLTIQRTQQEDSAVYLCASSPPPDHNQPQHFGDGTRLSIL.

The CDR3 here is CASSPTGLRDRDNLTFF. CDR3 sequence (DNA): TGTGCCAGCAGCCCGACGGGGCTCCGGGACAGGGATAATCTGACTTTCTTT. This chain joins TRBV2 and TRBJ1-1, with 9 nucleotides matching TRBD1. J lost 12 bases, V lost 6 bases, and 23 bases had no gene match. The CDR3 consists of 17 residues. Looked up from germline, CDR1 is SNHLY and CDR2 is FYNNEI.

The J gene is TRBJ2-5, the V gene TRBV19; D gene ambiguous. Trimming stripped 2 bases from V and 1 base from J, with 11 bases between. Germline CDR1 LNHDA, CDR2 SQIVND (reference sequence). The CDR3 runs 15 residues. The CDR3 loop is CASSIIGSTQETQYF. In DNA, the CDR3 is TGTGCCAGTAGTATAATTGGCAGCACCCAAGAGACCCAGTACTTC.

The V call is TRBV2, the J call TRBJ2-2, with D perhaps TRBD1 (5 bases). The V gene's germline CDR1 is SNHLY and CDR2 FYNNEI. The CDR3 runs to 16 residues. V lost 5 bases to trimming and J lost 0 bases, with 13 bases between them. The CDR3 region has the DNA TGTGCCAGCAGTCCCCTAGGGGCCCCGAACACCGGGGAGCTGTTTTTT. Translated, it gives CASSPLGAPNTGELFF.

This clone was picked up a small number of times. The chain uses TRBV5-1 and TRBJ1-1; 9 bases are shared with TRBD1. Germline V CDR1 and CDR2: SGHRS, YFSETQ. J gave up 4 bases and V 4 bases, and 8 bases lay outside the gene matches. The CDR3 runs to 15 residues. Here the CDR3 DNA reads TGCGCCAGCAGCAAGGACAGGGGCCAGGGCACTGAAGCTTTCTTT. Amino acids: CASSKDRGQGTEAFF. Looking up the rest from reference TRBV5-1 and TRBJ1-1 gives the full variable domain: KAGVTQTPRYLIKTRGQQVTLSCSPISGHRSVSWYQQTPGQGLQFLFEYFSETQRNKGNFPGRFSGRQFSNSRSEMNVSTLELGDSALYLCASSKDRGQGTEAFFGQGTRLTVV.

The chain uses TRBV6-5 and TRBJ2-4; 8 positions match TRBD1. In germline, CDR1 is MNHEY, CDR2 SVGAGI. J gave up 3 bases and V 4 bases, and 5 bases lay outside the gene matches. The CDR3 totals 15 residues. This CDR3 reads CASSSAQGVKNIQYF. CDR3 sequence (DNA): TGTGCCAGCAGTTCAGCACAGGGGGTCAAAAACATTCAGTACTTC.

The rearrangement links TRBV7-2 to TRBJ1-2; perhaps TRBD1 as D (6 bases). The CDR3 contains 13 residues. V dropped 1 base and J dropped 7 bases, with 10 bases sitting between them. Germline V lookup: CDR1 SGHTA, CDR2 FQGNSA. The CDR3 sequence: CASSLDRVAGYTF. CDR3 DNA sequence: TGTGCCAGCAGCTTAGACAGGGTCGCTGGCTACACCTTC.

This chain uses TRBV5-6 with TRBJ1-1; D unresolved. This CDR3 contains 15 residues. CDR1 is SGHDT, CDR2 YYEEEE, per germline. V was trimmed by 0 bases and J by 10 bases, leaving 19 bases between them. Here the CDR3 DNA reads TGTGCCAGCAGCTTGGGAAGAACAGCTAGAAGTGGAGCTTTCTTT. Translated: CASSLGRTARSGAFF.